This T cell receptor (beta chain) came from a study of T cells in Graves' hyperthyroidism and ophthalmopathy. General study points: Ophthalmopathy onset followed model prediction by a median about 6.5 months.

Authors of the study amplified TCR beta CDR3 regions from RNA transcripts. Researchers ran a first-round RT-PCR on the TCR CDR3 using the HTBI primer set. TCRdb independently ran MiXCR on the multiplex PCR reads; one entry per CDR3 protein. The sample lists about 640,000 distinct CDR3 sequences; 13% to 15% were seen once. The CDR3 has 17 amino acids. The V gene lost 0 bases and the J gene lost 6 bases, with 18 bases spanning the gap. Germline CDR1 is SGDLS and CDR2 is YYNGEE. This clonotype was counted once. Its antigen is not identified. The rearrangement links TRBV9 to TRBJ2-2; D unclear. Sequenced sample: blood. The sequence came from a woman aged 45-59 years with Graves' ophthalmopathy. The CDR3, as DNA: TGTGCCAGCAGCGTAGGGTCTTACAAGGGTTGGGCCGGGGAGCTGTTTTTT. Its protein product is CASSVGSYKGWAGELFF.